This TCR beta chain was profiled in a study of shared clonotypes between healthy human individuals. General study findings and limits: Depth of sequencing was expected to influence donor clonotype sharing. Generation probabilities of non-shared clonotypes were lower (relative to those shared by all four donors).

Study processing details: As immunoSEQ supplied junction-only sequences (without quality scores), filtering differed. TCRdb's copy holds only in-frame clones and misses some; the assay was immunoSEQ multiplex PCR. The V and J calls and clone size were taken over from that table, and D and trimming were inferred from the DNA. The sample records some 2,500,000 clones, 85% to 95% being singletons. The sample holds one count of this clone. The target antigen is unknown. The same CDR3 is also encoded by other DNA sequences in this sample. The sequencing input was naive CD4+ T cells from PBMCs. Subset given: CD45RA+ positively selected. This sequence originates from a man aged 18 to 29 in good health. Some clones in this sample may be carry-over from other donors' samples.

Here the CDR3 reads CASSDPYEQYF. The DNA for the CDR3 is TGTGCCAGCAGTGATCCCTACGAGCAGTACTTC. The J gene is TRBJ2-7, the V gene TRBV6-5; D not resolved. The CDR3 runs to 11 residues. Germline CDR1 is MNHEY and CDR2 is SVGAGI. Trimming took 5 bases from V and 2 from J, leaving 4 bases between them.